One and the same sample provided the 21 T cell receptor beta chains below, sequenced in a study of OX40 agonist ivuxolimab in advanced cancers. Clones were sequenced by immunoSEQ multiplex PCR, and TCRdb holds only the in-frame ones, with some missing. The data contain 60,000 to 95,000 clones, about 88% of them singletons. Sequenced here: CD4+ or CD8+ T cells sorted from blood, sampled in a trial of the OX40 agonist ivuxolimab. The origin of the receptors is an adult with an advanced solid tumor such as melanoma, head and neck, liver or kidney cancer.

The chain is built from TRBV18 and TRBJ2-7, with D hard to call. Germline V gives CDR1 KGHSH, CDR2 LQKENI. The CDR3 length is 13 residues. The ends were cut back, 3 bases at V and 4 bases at J, with 10 bases in the middle. The CDR3 coding sequence is TGTGCCAGCTCACCCCCCGTCCAATACGAGCAGTACTTC. Encoded protein: CASSPPVQYEQYF.

The sample holds one count of this clone. V usage is TRBV6-6 and J usage is TRBJ1-5; a weak D match, TRBD1 (5 bases). The CDR3 contains 16 residues. Germline CDR1 and CDR2: MNHNY and SVGAGI (reference sequence). Trimming cost V 3 bases and J 0 bases, with 12 bases left between them. CDR3 region: CASSYQGDFSNQPQHF. The CDR3 nucleotides read TGTGCCAGCAGTTATCAAGGGGATTTTAGCAATCAGCCCCAGCATTTT.

The chain employs TRBV7-8 and TRBJ2-2; unclear D gene. Looked up from germline, CDR1 is SGHVS and CDR2 is FQNEAQ. The CDR3 runs 16 residues. Trimming cost V 5 bases and J 2 bases, with 15 bases left between them. DNA of the CDR3: TGTGCCAGCAGCCCCCGCCCGGGCCTCAACACCGGGGAGCTGTTTTTT. It codes for CASSPRPGLNTGELFF.

The rearrangement joins TRBV2 to TRBJ2-3; D is possibly TRBD2 (5 bases). The CDR3 runs to 12 residues. V was shortened by 10 bases and J by 4 bases, with 12 bases between the two germline ends. Germline loops: CDR1 SNHLY, CDR2 FYNNEI. CDR3 nucleotides: TGTGCCACCACCCAGAGGGCAGATACGCAGTATTTT. Protein: CATTQRADTQYF.

The chain joins TRBV5-1 to TRBJ1-1; D is unclear. The V end was cut by 2 bases, the J end by 1 base, with 9 bases between. The CDR3 length is 14 residues. The germline V gene has CDR1 SGHRS and CDR2 YFSETQ. CDR3 nucleotide sequence: TGCGCCAGCAGCTTTCAGGAGGGGAACACTGAAGCTTTCTTT. Encoded protein: CASSFQEGNTEAFF. The variable domain in full, completed from reference TRBV5-1 and TRBJ1-1, reads KAGVTQTPRYLIKTRGQQVTLSCSPISGHRSVSWYQQTPGQGLQFLFEYFSETQRNKGNFPGRFSGRQFSNSRSEMNVSTLELGDSALYLCASSFQEGNTEAFFGQGTRLTVV.

This clone was found once. V usage is TRBV7-2 and J usage is TRBJ1-6; D might be TRBD1 (6 bases). V lost 4 bases, J lost 9 bases, and 10 bases lay in between. This CDR3 contains 13 residues. From germline, CDR1 is SGHTA and CDR2 FQGNSA. The CDR3 region is CASSYGDISPLHF. The CDR3 DNA sequence: TGTGCCAGCAGCTACGGGGACATTTCACCCCTCCACTTT.

The chain carries TRBV18 and TRBJ1-5; no definite D call. The germline V gene encodes CDR1 KGHSH and CDR2 LQKENI. Trimming took 3 bases from V and 2 from J, leaving 8 bases between them. CDR3 length: 14 amino acids. In DNA form, the CDR3 reads TGTGCCAGCTCACCGGACCCGGGCAATCAGCCCCAGCATTTT. Its translation: CASSPDPGNQPQHF.

The J gene is TRBJ1-5, the V gene TRBV6-6; the D is unclear. Germline V gives CDR1 MNHNY, CDR2 SVGAGI (reference sequence). The CDR3 is 12 amino acids. Trimming removed 4 bases at V and 7 bases at J, with 8 bases between. CDR3 nucleotides: TGTGCCAGCAGTTCGGGCCGACAGCCCCAGCATTTT. Its protein product is CASSSGRQPQHF.

V usage is TRBV5-4 and J usage is TRBJ2-3; D is uncertain. This CDR3 spans 18 amino acids. Trimming removed 2 bases at V and 2 bases at J, with 21 bases between. The germline gives CDR1 SGHNT, CDR2 YYREEE (reference sequence). The CDR3 DNA reads TGTGCCAGCAGCTTTGGTCGGCTAAACGGCCAGGCCACAGATACGCAGTATTTT. As protein: CASSFGRLNGQATDTQYF.

V and J are TRBV10-3 and TRBJ1-5, with unresolved D. Trimming took 3 bases from V and 5 from J, leaving 8 bases between them. From germline, CDR1 is ENHRY and CDR2 SYGVKD. The CDR3 contains 13 residues. This CDR3 is CAISDARDQPQHF. The CDR3 DNA sequence: TGTGCCATCAGTGACGCACGGGATCAGCCCCAGCATTTT.

The gene calls are TRBV5-1 and TRBJ1-1, with 9 positions matching TRBD1. The CDR3 loop spans 14 amino acids. Per the germline V gene, CDR1 is SGHRS and CDR2 is YFSETQ. V lost 4 bases, J lost 0 bases, and 1 base stayed unmatched. This chain's CDR3 is CASSRTGVNTEAFF. CDR3 DNA: TGCGCCAGCAGCAGGACAGGGGTGAACACTGAAGCTTTCTTT.

The chain recombines TRBV29-1 with TRBJ1-1; 7 bases map to TRBD1. Germline-derived CDR1 and CDR2 are SQVTM and ANQGSEA. V shed 4 bases, J shed 3 bases, and the junction held 11 bases outside the gene matches. The CDR3 covers 15 residues. CDR3 sequence: CSVAFSDRRDTEAFF. CDR3 sequence (DNA): TGCAGCGTTGCATTCTCGGACAGGCGGGACACTGAAGCTTTCTTT.

The CDR3 protein is CASNRYGPQHF. In nucleotides, the CDR3 is TGTGCCAGCAACAGGTACGGGCCCCAGCATTTT. The gene calls are TRBV19 and TRBJ1-5; the D gene is possibly TRBD1 (5 bases). Germline CDR1 LNHDA, CDR2 SQIVND (reference sequence). The CDR3 consists of 11 residues. Trimming removed 9 bases from V and 9 bases from J, with 12 bases in between. Full variable domain (outside the CDR3, taken from reference TRBV19 and TRBJ1-5): DGGITQSPKYLFRKEGQNVTLSCEQNLNHDAMYWYRQDPGQGLRLIYYSQIVNDFQKGDIAEGYSVSREKKESFPLTVTSAQKNPTAFYLCASNRYGPQHFGDGTRLSIL.

This clone was seen once. The gene calls are TRBV9 and TRBJ2-3; 8 nucleotides agree with TRBD2. The CDR3 is 14 amino acids. The V and J ends lost 4 bases and 4 bases, in that order; junction bases with no gene match: 5. Germline values: CDR1 SGDLS, CDR2 YYNGEE. In DNA, the CDR3 is TGTGCCAGCAGCTTTGGACTAGCCGCAGATACGCAGTATTTT. This translates into CASSFGLAADTQYF.

The chain links TRBV29-1 to TRBJ2-5; the D is unclear. Germline V gene sequence: CDR1 SQVTM, CDR2 ANQGSEA. This CDR3 contains 12 residues. Trimming cost V 5 bases and J 4 bases, with 11 bases left between them. The CDR3: CSVRAGPETQYF. The CDR3 nucleotides are TGCAGCGTTCGGGCAGGCCCAGAGACCCAGTACTTC.

The V gene is TRBV7-2, the J gene TRBJ2-3, with a possible D match to TRBD1 (6 bases). This CDR3 has 14 residues. The germline CDR1 and CDR2 sequences are SGHTA and FQGNSA. V lost 1 base and J lost 5, with 10 bases in between. DNA for the CDR3: TGTGCCAGCAGCTTAGACAGGGCGAAAGATACGCAGTATTTT. It is translated as CASSLDRAKDTQYF.

The chain employs TRBV7-2 and TRBJ2-7; D call uncertain. The CDR3 runs to 13 residues. The germline V gene encodes CDR1 SGHTA and CDR2 FQGNSA. V was trimmed by 1 base and J by 9 bases, leaving 13 bases between them. CDR3 DNA: TGTGCCAGCAGCTTAGGAGAAGCTTTCGCGCAGTACTTC. Its protein is CASSLGEAFAQYF.

V is TRBV2 and J is TRBJ2-2, with a tentative D call TRBD1 (6 bases). From germline, CDR1 is SNHLY and CDR2 FYNNEI. This CDR3 contains 16 residues. V was trimmed by 5 bases and J by 0 bases, leaving 13 bases between them. The CDR3 DNA reads TGTGCCAGCAGTATAGACAGGTTCGCGAACACCGGGGAGCTGTTTTTT. Amino acid sequence: CASSIDRFANTGELFF.

The chain recombines TRBV18 with TRBJ1-1; D gene unclear. V lost 3 bases, J lost 0 bases, and 11 bases lay in between. The CDR3 sequence is 15 residues long. The germline V gene has CDR1 KGHSH and CDR2 LQKENI. CDR3 coding DNA: TGTGCCAGCTCACCGTCTTCGATTTTGAACACTGAAGCTTTCTTT. Its protein is CASSPSSILNTEAFF.

J is TRBJ1-4 and V is TRBV5-4, with TRBD1 matching 12 bases. CDR1 and CDR2 (germline): SGHNT, YYREEE (reference sequence). The CDR3 runs to 15 residues. Trimming took 4 bases from V and 8 from J; bases not matched to a gene: 6. The CDR3 DNA follows: TGTGCCAGCAGCCGGGACAGGGGGCCGGGAGAAAAACTGTTTTTT. This sequence encodes CASSRDRGPGEKLFF. The whole variable domain, remainder taken from reference TRBV5-4 and TRBJ1-4, is ETGVTQSPTHLIKTRGQQVTLRCSSQSGHNTVSWYQQALGQGPQFIFQYYREEENGRGNFPPRFSGLQFPNYSSELNVNALELDDSALYLCASSRDRGPGEKLFFGSGTQLSVL.

This clone appeared a single time. This chain connects TRBV28 to TRBJ2-7; no clear D gene. Trimming took 3 bases from V and 4 from J, leaving 13 bases between them. Looked up from germline, CDR1 is MDHEN and CDR2 is SYDVKM. This CDR3 has 14 residues. DNA of the CDR3: TGTGCCAGCAGTTTTTCCAGGTCCCCATACGAGCAGTACTTC. Protein product: CASSFSRSPYEQYF. Variable domain in full (rest from reference TRBV28 and TRBJ2-7): DVKVTQSSRYLVKRTGEKVFLECVQDMDHENMFWYRQDPGLGLRLIYFSYDVKMKEKGDIPEGYSVSREKKERFSLILESASTNQTSMYLCASSFSRSPYEQYFGPGTRLTVT.